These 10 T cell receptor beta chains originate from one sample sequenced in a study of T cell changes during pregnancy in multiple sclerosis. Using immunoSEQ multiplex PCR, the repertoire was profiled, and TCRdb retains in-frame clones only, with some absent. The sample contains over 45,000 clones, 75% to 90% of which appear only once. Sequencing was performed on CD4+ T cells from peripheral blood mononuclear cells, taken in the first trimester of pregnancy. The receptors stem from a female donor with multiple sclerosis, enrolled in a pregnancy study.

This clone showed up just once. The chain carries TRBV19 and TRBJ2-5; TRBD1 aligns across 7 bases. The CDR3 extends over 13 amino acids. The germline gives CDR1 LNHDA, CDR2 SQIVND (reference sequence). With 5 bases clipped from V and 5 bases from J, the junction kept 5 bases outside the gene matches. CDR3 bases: TGTGCCAGTAGTGTAGGGGGCTGGGAGACCCAGTACTTC. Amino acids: CASSVGGWETQYF.

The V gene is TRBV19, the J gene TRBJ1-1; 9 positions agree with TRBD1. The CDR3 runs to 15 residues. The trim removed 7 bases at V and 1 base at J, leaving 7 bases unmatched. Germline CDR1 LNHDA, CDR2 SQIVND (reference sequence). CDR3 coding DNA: TGTGCCAGTACCGAACAGGGGGCGAGGAACACTGAAGCTTTCTTT. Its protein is CASTEQGARNTEAFF. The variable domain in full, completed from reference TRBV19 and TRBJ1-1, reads DGGITQSPKYLFRKEGQNVTLSCEQNLNHDAMYWYRQDPGQGLRLIYYSQIVNDFQKGDIAEGYSVSREKKESFPLTVTSAQKNPTAFYLCASTEQGARNTEAFFGQGTRLTVV.

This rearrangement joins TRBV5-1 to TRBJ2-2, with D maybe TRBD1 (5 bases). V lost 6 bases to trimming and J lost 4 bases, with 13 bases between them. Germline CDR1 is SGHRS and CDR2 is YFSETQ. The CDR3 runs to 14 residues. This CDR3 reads CASTSGWGTGELFF. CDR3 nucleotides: TGCGCCAGCACCTCAGGGTGGGGCACCGGGGAGCTGTTTTTT.

As DNA, the CDR3 is TGTGCCAGCAGCGCAACACAGGGCTTTGGCGAAGCTTTCTTT. Amino acids: CASSATQGFGEAFF. The rearrangement links TRBV9 to TRBJ1-1; D perhaps matches TRBD1 (6 bases). Looked up from germline, CDR1 is SGDLS and CDR2 is YYNGEE. The ends were cut back, 3 bases at V and 8 bases at J, with 17 bases in the middle. CDR3 size: 14 residues.

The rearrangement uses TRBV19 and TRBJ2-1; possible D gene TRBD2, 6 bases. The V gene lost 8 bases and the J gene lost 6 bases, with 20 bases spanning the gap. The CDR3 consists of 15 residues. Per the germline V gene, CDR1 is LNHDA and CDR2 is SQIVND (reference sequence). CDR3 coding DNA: TGTGCCAGTCGGGTTAAGAGGGACTCCCCCAATGAGCAGTTCTTC. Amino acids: CASRVKRDSPNEQFF.

CDR3 coding DNA: TGTGCCAGCAGTACCGGGACTAGCGGGGGGACGTACAATGAGCAGTTCTTC. This codes for CASSTGTSGGTYNEQFF. The chain uses TRBV11-2 and TRBJ2-1, with 15 positions matching TRBD2. With 6 bases clipped from V and 4 bases from J, the junction kept 7 bases outside the gene matches. The CDR3 spans 17 residues. Germline assignment: CDR1 SGHAT and CDR2 FQNNGV.

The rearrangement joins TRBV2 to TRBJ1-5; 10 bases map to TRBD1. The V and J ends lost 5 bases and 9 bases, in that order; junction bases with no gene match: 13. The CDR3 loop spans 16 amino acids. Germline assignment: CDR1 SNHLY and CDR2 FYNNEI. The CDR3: CASSPLGQGGGRPQHF. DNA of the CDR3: TGTGCCAGCAGTCCTCTCGGACAGGGGGGAGGTCGGCCCCAGCATTTT. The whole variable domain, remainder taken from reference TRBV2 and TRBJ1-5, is EPEVTQTPSHQVTQMGQEVILRCVPISNHLYFYWYRQILGQKVEFLVSFYNNEISEKSEIFDDQFSVERPDGSNFTLKIRSTKLEDSAMYFCASSPLGQGGGRPQHFGDGTRLSIL.

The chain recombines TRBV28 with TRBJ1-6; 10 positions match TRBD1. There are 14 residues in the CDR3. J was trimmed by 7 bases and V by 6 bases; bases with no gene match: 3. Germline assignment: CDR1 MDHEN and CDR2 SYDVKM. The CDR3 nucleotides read TGTGCCAGCAGGGCGACAGGGGGCAATTCACCCCTCCACTTT. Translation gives CASRATGGNSPLHF.

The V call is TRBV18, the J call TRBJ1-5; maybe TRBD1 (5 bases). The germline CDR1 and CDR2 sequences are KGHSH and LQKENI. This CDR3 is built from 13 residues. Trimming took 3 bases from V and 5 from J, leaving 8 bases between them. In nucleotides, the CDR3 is TGTGCCAGCTCACCGGACACCTATCAGCCCCAGCATTTT. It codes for CASSPDTYQPQHF.

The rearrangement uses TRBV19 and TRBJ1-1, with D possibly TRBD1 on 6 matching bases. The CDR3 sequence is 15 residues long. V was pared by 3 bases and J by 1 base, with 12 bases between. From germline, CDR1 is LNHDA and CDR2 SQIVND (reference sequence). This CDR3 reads CASSIPVGGNTEAFF. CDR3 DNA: TGTGCCAGTAGTATCCCGGTAGGGGGGAACACTGAAGCTTTCTTT.